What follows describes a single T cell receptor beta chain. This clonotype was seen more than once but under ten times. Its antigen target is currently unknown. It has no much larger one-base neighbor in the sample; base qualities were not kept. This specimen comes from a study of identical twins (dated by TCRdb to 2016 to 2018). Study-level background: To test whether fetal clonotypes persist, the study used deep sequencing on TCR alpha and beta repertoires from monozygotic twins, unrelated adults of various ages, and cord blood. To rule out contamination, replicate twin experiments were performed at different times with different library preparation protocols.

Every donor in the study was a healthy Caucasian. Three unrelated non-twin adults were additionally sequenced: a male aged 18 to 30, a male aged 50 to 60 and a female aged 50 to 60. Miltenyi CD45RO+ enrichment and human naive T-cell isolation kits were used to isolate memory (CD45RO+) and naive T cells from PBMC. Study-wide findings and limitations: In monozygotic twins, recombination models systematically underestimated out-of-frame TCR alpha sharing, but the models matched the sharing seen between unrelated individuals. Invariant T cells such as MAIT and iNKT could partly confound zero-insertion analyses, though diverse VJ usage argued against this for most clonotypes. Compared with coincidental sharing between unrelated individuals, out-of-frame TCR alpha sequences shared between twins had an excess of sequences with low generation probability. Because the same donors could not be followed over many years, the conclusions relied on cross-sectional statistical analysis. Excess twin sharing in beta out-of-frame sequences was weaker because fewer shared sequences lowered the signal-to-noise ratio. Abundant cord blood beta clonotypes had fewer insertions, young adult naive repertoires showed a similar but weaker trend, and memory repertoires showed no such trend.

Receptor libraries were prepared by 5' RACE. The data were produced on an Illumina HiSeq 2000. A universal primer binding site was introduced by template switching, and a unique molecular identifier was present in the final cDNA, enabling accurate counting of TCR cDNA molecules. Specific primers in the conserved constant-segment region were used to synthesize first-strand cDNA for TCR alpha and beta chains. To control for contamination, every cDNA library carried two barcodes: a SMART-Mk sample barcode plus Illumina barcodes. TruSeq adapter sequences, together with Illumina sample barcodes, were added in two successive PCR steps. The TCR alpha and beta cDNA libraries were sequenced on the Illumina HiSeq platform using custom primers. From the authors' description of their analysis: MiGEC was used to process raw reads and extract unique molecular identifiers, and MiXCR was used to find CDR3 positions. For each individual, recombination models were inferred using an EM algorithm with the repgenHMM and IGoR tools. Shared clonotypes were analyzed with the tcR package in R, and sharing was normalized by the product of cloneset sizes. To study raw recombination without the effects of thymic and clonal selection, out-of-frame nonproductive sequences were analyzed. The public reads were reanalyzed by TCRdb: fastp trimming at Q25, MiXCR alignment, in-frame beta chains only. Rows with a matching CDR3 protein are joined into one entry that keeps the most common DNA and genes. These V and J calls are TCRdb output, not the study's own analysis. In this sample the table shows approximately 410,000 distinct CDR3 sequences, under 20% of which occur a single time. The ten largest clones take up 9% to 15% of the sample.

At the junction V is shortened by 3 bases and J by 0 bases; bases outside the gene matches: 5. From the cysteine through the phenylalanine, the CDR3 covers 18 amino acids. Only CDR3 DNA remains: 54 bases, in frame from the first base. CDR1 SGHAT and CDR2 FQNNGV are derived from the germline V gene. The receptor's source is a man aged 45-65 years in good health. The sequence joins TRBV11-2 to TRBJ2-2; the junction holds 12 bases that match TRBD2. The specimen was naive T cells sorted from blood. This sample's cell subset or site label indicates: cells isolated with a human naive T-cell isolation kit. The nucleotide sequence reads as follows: TGTGCCAGCAGCTTCCTACTAGCGGGGGGAGCGAACACCGGGGAGCTGTTTTTT. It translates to CASSFLLAGGANTGELFF.